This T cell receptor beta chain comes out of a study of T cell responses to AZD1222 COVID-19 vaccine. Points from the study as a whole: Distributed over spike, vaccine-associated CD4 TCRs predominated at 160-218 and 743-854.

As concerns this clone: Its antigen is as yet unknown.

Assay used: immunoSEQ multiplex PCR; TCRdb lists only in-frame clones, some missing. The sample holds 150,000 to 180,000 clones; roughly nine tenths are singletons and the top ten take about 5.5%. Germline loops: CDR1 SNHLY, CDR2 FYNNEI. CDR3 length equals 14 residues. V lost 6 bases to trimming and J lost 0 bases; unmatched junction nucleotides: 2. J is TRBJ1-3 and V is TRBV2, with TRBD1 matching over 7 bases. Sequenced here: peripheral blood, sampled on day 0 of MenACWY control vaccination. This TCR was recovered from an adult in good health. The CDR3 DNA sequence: TGTGCCAGCAGGAGGGACAGCTCTGGAAACACCATATATTTT. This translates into CASRRDSSGNTIYF. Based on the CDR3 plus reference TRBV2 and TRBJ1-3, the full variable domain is EPEVTQTPSHQVTQMGQEVILRCVPISNHLYFYWYRQILGQKVEFLVSFYNNEISEKSEIFDDQFSVERPDGSNFTLKIRSTKLEDSAMYFCASRRDSSGNTIYFGEGSWLTVV.